One sample yielded the 14 T cell receptor beta chains listed below, sequenced in a study of cytomegalovirus exposure and HLA in healthy donors. The study ran its PCR with 60 Vbeta and 13 Jbeta primers. The method was immunoSEQ multiplex PCR; TCRdb's version includes in-frame clones alone and lacks a portion of them. Among around 150,000 clones, nearly 90% were seen once, and the ten largest hold roughly 0.53%. Source material: PBMCs. Source of these receptors: a woman in her thirties or forties in good health and CMV-seronegative.

The rearrangement joins TRBV5-1 to TRBJ2-3; a weak D match, TRBD1 (5 bases). The CDR3 runs 15 residues. V was clipped by 0 bases and J by 5 bases, with 13 bases between them. Germline loops: CDR1 SGHRS, CDR2 YFSETQ. CDR3 region: CASSLASGWGDTQYF. The CDR3 DNA sequence: TGCGCCAGCAGCTTGGCCTCAGGGTGGGGAGATACGCAGTATTTT.

The chain recombines TRBV19 with TRBJ2-7; D might be TRBD1 (6 bases). V gave up 5 bases and J gave up 1 base, with 12 bases separating them. The CDR3 extends over 14 amino acids. Germline values: CDR1 LNHDA, CDR2 SQIVND (reference sequence). CDR3 loop: CASSGLGQSYEQYF. CDR3 bases: TGTGCCAGTAGTGGGTTAGGACAGTCCTACGAGCAGTACTTC.

The chain is built from TRBV4-1 and TRBJ2-7; D may match TRBD1 or TRBD2 (9 bases each). Between the trimmed V and J ends, which lost 3 bases and 3 bases, there was a span of 21 bases. Germline assignment: CDR1 MGHRA and CDR2 YSYEKL. The CDR3 consists of 17 residues. This chain's CDR3 is CASSQGTGQLAGYEQYF. CDR3 sequence (DNA): TGCGCCAGCAGCCAGGGGACAGGGCAACTAGCGGGCTACGAGCAGTACTTC.

The chain joins TRBV5-6 to TRBJ1-4; D remains ambiguous. This CDR3 contains 17 residues. Germline CDR1 SGHDT, CDR2 YYEEEE. Trimming took off 3 bases at V and 0 bases at J, with 15 bases between the two ends. CDR3 nucleotide sequence: TGTGCCAGCAGCTCCACAGAGCGGATTGCAACTAATGAAAAACTGTTTTTT. Translation gives CASSSTERIATNEKLFF.

The sample holds a few counts of this clone. V and J are TRBV28 and TRBJ2-4, with D uncertain. V lost 6 bases to trimming and J lost 1 base, with 16 bases between them. The germline CDR1 and CDR2 sequences are MDHEN and SYDVKM. The CDR3 length is 16 residues. CDR3: CASSPRHFGAKNIQYF. The CDR3 nucleotides are TGTGCCAGCAGCCCCAGACATTTTGGGGCCAAAAACATTCAGTACTTC.

In the case of this clone: Other DNA sequences in this specimen translate into the identical CDR3. The chain joins TRBV28 to TRBJ1-1, with 7 nucleotides matching TRBD1. Trimming cost V 3 bases and J 0 bases; bases outside gene matches: 7. The germline gives CDR1 MDHEN, CDR2 SYDVKM. This CDR3 is built from 16 residues. CDR3 coding DNA: TGTGCCAGCAGTTTTTCTTCCGGGACAGTGAACACTGAAGCTTTCTTT. Its translation: CASSFSSGTVNTEAFF.

The V call is TRBV28, the J call TRBJ2-5; 7 nucleotides align to TRBD1. Germline assignment: CDR1 MDHEN and CDR2 SYDVKM. Trimming removed 10 bases from V and 1 base from J; junction bases left unmatched: 3. This CDR3 is built from 12 residues. CDR3: CATRDSQETQYF. The CDR3 DNA reads as TGTGCCACCCGGGACAGCCAAGAGACCCAGTACTTC.

This chain joins TRBV5-6 and TRBJ1-3; the D is unclear. This CDR3 comprises 14 residues. The V end was cut by 1 base, the J end by 2 bases, with 7 bases between. Germline-derived CDR1 and CDR2 are SGHDT and YYEEEE. The CDR3 spells CASSLLSAGNTIYF. In nucleotides, the CDR3 is TGTGCCAGCAGCTTGCTCAGCGCTGGAAACACCATATATTTT.

This clone was seen a few times. V is TRBV19 and J is TRBJ2-3; TRBD1 is a possible D gene (5 bases). The CDR3 extends over 13 amino acids. In germline, CDR1 is LNHDA, CDR2 SQIVND (reference sequence). V lost 4 bases and J 1 base, leaving 6 bases between the germline ends. CDR3 DNA sequence: TGTGCCAGTAGTAAAGGGGGCACAGATACGCAGTATTTT. This sequence encodes CASSKGGTDTQYF.

This rearrangement joins TRBV4-3 to TRBJ2-4; maybe TRBD1 (6 bases). Trimming pared 0 bases from V and 5 bases from J, leaving 11 bases between. CDR1 and CDR2 from the germline V gene are LGHNA and YSLEER. CDR3 length: 15 residues. The CDR3 DNA follows: TGCGCCAGCAGCCAAGACAGGGGCTACCAAAACATTCAGTACTTC. It yields the protein CASSQDRGYQNIQYF.

The V gene is TRBV7-9, the J gene TRBJ2-5; tentatively, D is TRBD1 (6 bases). In germline, CDR1 is SEHNR, CDR2 FQNEAQ (reference sequence). This CDR3 is 13 amino acids long. V was trimmed by 3 bases and J by 5 bases, leaving 10 bases between them. This CDR3 reads CASSFGRGETQYF. CDR3 bases: TGTGCCAGCAGCTTTGGCAGGGGCGAGACCCAGTACTTC.

Only one count was recorded for this clone. At one boundary the junction diverges from the germline segment, which might be a read error. The gene calls are TRBV7-9 and TRBJ2-3; the match to TRBD1 covers 7 bases. The CDR3 length is 16 residues. From germline, CDR1 is SEHNR and CDR2 FQNEAQ (reference sequence). The CDR3 nucleotides read TGTTCCAGCAGCCCTAGACAGGGAAGGGTCACAGATACGCAGTATTTT. Amino acid sequence: CSSSPRQGRVTDTQYF. Full variable domain (outside the CDR3, taken from reference TRBV7-9 and TRBJ2-3): DTGVSQNPRHKITKRGQNVTFRCDPISEHNRLYWYRQTLGQGPEFLTYFQNEAQLEKSRLLSDRFSAERPKGSFSTLEIQRTEQGDSAMYLCSSSPRQGRVTDTQYFGPGTRLTVL.

This clone was seen a single time. This chain joins TRBV10-3 and TRBJ2-5, with TRBD1 identical over 12 bases. CDR3 length equals 15 residues. CDR1 is ENHRY and CDR2 is SYGVKD in the germline V gene. V was pared by 0 bases and J by 11 bases, with 7 bases of the junction left unmatched. The CDR3 is CAISESGQGAKEQYF. In DNA form, the CDR3 reads TGTGCCATCAGTGAGTCGGGACAGGGGGCGAAGGAGCAGTACTTC.

J is TRBJ2-6 and V is TRBV4-1; no clear D. Trimming left V 7 bases short and J 0 bases short, with 10 bases between. Germline lookup yields CDR1 MGHRA and CDR2 YSYEKL. The CDR3 is 15 residues long. In DNA, the CDR3 is TGCGCCAGCACCCTAGGCAGCTCTGGGGCCAACGTCCTGACTTTC. Its translation is CASTLGSSGANVLTF.